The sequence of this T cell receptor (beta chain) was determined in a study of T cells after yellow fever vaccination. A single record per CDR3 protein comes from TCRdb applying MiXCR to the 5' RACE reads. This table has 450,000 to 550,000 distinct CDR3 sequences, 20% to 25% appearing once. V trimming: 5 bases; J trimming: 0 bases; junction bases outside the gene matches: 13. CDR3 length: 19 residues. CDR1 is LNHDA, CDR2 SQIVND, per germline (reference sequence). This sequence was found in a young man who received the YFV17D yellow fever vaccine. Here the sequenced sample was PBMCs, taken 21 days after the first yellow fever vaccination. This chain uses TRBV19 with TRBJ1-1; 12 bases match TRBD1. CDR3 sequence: CASSPIFGTGGLLNTEAFF. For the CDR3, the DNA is TGTGCCAGTAGTCCCATTTTCGGGACAGGGGGCCTCTTGAACACTGAAGCTTTCTTT.